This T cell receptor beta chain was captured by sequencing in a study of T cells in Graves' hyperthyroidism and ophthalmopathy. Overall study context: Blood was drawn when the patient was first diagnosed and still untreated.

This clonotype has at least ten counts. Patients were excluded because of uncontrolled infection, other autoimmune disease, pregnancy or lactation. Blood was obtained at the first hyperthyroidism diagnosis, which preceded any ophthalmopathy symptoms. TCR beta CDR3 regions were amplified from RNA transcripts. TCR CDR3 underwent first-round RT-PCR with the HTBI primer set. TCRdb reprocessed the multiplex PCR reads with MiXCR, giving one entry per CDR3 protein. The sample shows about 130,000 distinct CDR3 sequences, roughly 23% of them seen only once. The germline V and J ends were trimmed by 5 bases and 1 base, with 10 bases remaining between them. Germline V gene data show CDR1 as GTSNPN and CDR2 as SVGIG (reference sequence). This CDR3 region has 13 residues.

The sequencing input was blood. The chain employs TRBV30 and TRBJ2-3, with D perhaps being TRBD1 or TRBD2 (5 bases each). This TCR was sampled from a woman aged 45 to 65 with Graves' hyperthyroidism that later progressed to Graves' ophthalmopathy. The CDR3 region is CAWCMGGTDTQYF. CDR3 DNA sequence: TGTGCCTGGTGTATGGGGGGCACAGATACGCAGTATTTT.